This T cell receptor beta chain was recovered during a study of cytomegalovirus exposure and HLA in healthy donors. In the PCR, 60 Vbeta and 13 Jbeta primers were used. The table came from immunoSEQ multiplex PCR; TCRdb's copy has only in-frame clones and leaves some out. This sample has about 190,000 clones, with roughly four fifths found just once. V trimming: 1 base; J trimming: 2 bases; junction bases outside the gene matches: 1. CDR3 length equals 14 residues. Per the germline V gene, CDR1 is MGHRA and CDR2 is YSYEKL. With regard to this clone: The antigen is not known.

Regarding donors, all were healthy bone marrow donors. Study-wide points: Cytomegalovirus status was reportedly diagnosed by the classifier with high specificity and sensitivity. Across donors, most TCRs were seen rarely, yet some public ones were widespread. According to an earlier analysis, most TCR beta V segments yielded productive rearrangements about 90% or about 30% of the time.

V usage is TRBV4-1 and J usage is TRBJ2-7; TRBD2 matches 8 bases. The sequence was collected from a woman in her twenties or thirties in good health and CMV-seropositive. The sequenced sample consisted of PBMCs. The CDR3 DNA sequence: TGCGCCAGCAGCCAAGTGACTAGCGCCTACGAGCAGTACTTC. Protein sequence: CASSQVTSAYEQYF.